The clone carrying this TCR beta chain occurred a few times. The sample originates from a study of blood T cell repertoires in COVID-19. The length of the CDR3 is 13 residues. Germline trimming cut 4 bases from V and 9 bases from J; bases unmatched to any gene: 6. Germline V gene sequence: CDR1 SGHAT, CDR2 FQNNGV. Using immunoSEQ multiplex PCR, the repertoire was profiled, and TCRdb retains in-frame clones only, with some absent. The sample shows 110,000 to 150,000 clones, 75% to 85% of them seen only once. The rearrangement uses TRBV11-2 and TRBJ2-1, with 7 bases fitting TRBD2. The sample taken for sequencing was peripheral blood. This clonotype was sampled from an elderly woman with acute or convalescent COVID-19. Written as DNA, the CDR3 is TGTGCCAGCAGCTACCCGGGGGGTGGTGAGCAGTTCTTC. Its translation: CASSYPGGGEQFF. The full variable domain, with the rest looked up from reference TRBV11-2 and TRBJ2-1, is EAGVAQSPRYKIIEKRQSVAFWCNPISGHATLYWYQQILGQGPKLLIQFQNNGVVDDSQLPKDRFSAERLKGVDSTLKIQPAKLEDSAVYLCASSYPGGGEQFFGPGTRLTVL.